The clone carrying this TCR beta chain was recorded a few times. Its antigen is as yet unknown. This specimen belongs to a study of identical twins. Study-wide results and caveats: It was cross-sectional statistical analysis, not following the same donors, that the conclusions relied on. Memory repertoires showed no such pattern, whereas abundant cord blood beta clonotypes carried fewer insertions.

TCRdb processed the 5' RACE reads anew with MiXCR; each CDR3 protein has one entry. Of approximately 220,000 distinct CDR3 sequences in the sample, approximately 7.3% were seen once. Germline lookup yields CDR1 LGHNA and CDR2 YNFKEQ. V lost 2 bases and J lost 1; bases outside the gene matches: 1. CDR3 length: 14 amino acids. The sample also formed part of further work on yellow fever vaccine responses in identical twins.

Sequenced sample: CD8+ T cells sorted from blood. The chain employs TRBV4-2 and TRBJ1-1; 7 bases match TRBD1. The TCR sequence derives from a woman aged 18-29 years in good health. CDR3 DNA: TGTGCCAGCAGCCAACGACAGGGGAACACTGAAGCTTTCTTT. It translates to CASSQRQGNTEAFF.